One sample yielded the 14 T cell receptor beta chains listed below, sequenced in a study of blood T cell repertoires in COVID-19. Profiling relied on immunoSEQ multiplex PCR, and the TCRdb table lists in-frame clones only, not all of them. The sample includes fewer than 95,000 clones, over 65% of them seen just once. Sequenced: peripheral blood. Source of these receptors: an older man with COVID-19, enrolled during active disease.

The chain combines TRBV4-2 with TRBJ1-4, with 7 positions matching TRBD1. V lost 0 bases and J lost 7; bases outside the gene matches: 14. Germline CDR1 reads LGHNA; CDR2 reads YNFKEQ. The CDR3 runs to 18 residues. The CDR3 DNA sequence: TGTGCCAGCAGCCAAGATCCTTCTCGACAGGGTGGAGGTGAAAAACTGTTTTTT. Translated, it gives CASSQDPSRQGGGEKLFF.

The rearrangement uses TRBV30 and TRBJ1-2; TRBD1 might be the D (6 bases). V was trimmed by 1 base and J by 4 bases, leaving 10 bases between them. The length of the CDR3 is 13 residues. Germline V gene lookup returns CDR1 GTSNPN and CDR2 SVGIG (reference sequence). CDR3 sequence reads: CAWSEGVTYGYTF. In DNA, the CDR3 is TGTGCCTGGAGTGAGGGGGTCACCTATGGCTACACCTTC.

The J gene is TRBJ2-7, the V gene TRBV12-3 or TRBV12-4; 7 bases fit TRBD2. The V segment lost 0 bases and the J segment 5 bases; nucleotides outside the gene matches: 1. The CDR3 length is 13 residues. The CDR3 is CASSLAGGNEQYF. The CDR3 DNA follows: TGTGCCAGCAGTTTAGCGGGAGGGAACGAGCAGTACTTC.

This clone was seen many times. The chain has TRBV2 and TRBJ1-1; D may be TRBD1 (6 bases). CDR3 length: 13 amino acids. Germline V gene sequence: CDR1 SNHLY, CDR2 FYNNEI. The V and J ends lost 7 bases and 6 bases respectively, with 15 bases between them. CDR3 in amino acids: CASIRAGAAEAFF. CDR3 sequence (DNA): TGTGCCAGCATTCGGGCAGGGGCAGCTGAAGCTTTCTTT.

As DNA, the CDR3 is TGTGCCAGCAGACGGATGGGGGCCGACTATGGCTACACCTTC. Its translation is CASRRMGADYGYTF. This chain links TRBV2 with TRBJ1-2; weak D call: TRBD1 (6 bases). The germline V and J ends were trimmed by 6 bases and 3 bases, with 14 bases remaining between them. Germline values: CDR1 SNHLY, CDR2 FYNNEI. The CDR3 consists of 14 residues. Full variable domain (rest looked up from reference TRBV2 and TRBJ1-2): EPEVTQTPSHQVTQMGQEVILRCVPISNHLYFYWYRQILGQKVEFLVSFYNNEISEKSEIFDDQFSVERPDGSNFTLKIRSTKLEDSAMYFCASRRMGADYGYTFGSGTRLTVV.

This clone was detected only a few times. V gene TRBV30 combines with J gene TRBJ1-2; 7 positions agree with TRBD1. J lost 8 bases, V lost 0 bases, and 9 bases had no gene match. There are 14 residues in the CDR3. In germline, CDR1 is GTSNPN, CDR2 SVGIG (reference sequence). The CDR3 loop reads CAWSVGGGRPGYTF. CDR3 sequence (DNA): TGTGCCTGGAGTGTAGGGGGCGGACGCCCCGGCTACACCTTC.

The chain joins TRBV29-1 to TRBJ1-1; 7 bases line up with TRBD1. The CDR3 totals 14 residues. Losses at the gene ends were 3 bases for V and 4 bases for J; bases not matched to a gene: 8. Germline values: CDR1 SQVTM, CDR2 ANQGSEA. The CDR3 reads CSVDSGGKGTEAFF. In DNA form, the CDR3 reads TGCAGCGTTGACTCAGGGGGTAAGGGCACTGAAGCTTTCTTT.

This clone was detected a few times. The V call is TRBV28, the J call TRBJ2-2, with 7 bases identical to TRBD1. Unmatched junction bases numbered 18, after V lost 4 bases and J lost 4 bases. CDR1 is MDHEN and CDR2 is SYDVKM in the germline V gene. This CDR3 is 19 amino acids long. CDR3 sequence reads: CASSYHLDFDRETTGELFF. CDR3 nucleotides: TGTGCCAGCAGTTACCACCTAGATTTTGACAGGGAGACCACCGGGGAGCTGTTTTTT. The variable domain in full, completed from reference TRBV28 and TRBJ2-2, reads DVKVTQSSRYLVKRTGEKVFLECVQDMDHENMFWYRQDPGLGLRLIYFSYDVKMKEKGDIPEGYSVSREKKERFSLILESASTNQTSMYLCASSYHLDFDRETTGELFFGEGSRLTVL.

V usage is TRBV28 and J usage is TRBJ1-2; TRBD1 is a possible D gene (5 bases). The V gene lost 4 bases and the J gene lost 4 bases, with 13 bases spanning the gap. CDR3 length: 14 amino acids. Germline V lookup: CDR1 MDHEN, CDR2 SYDVKM. The CDR3 is CASSSVGEGYGYTF. The DNA for the CDR3 is TGTGCCAGCAGTTCTGTAGGGGAAGGCTATGGCTACACCTTC.

The chain uses TRBV7-8 and TRBJ2-7, with 7 bases matching TRBD2. Germline CDR1 reads SGHVS; CDR2 reads FQNEAQ. V gave up 5 bases and J gave up 5 bases; unmatched junction bases: 3. The CDR3 covers 12 residues. This chain's CDR3 is CASSREAHEQYF. DNA of the CDR3: TGTGCCAGCAGCCGGGAGGCCCACGAGCAGTACTTC.

This clone has just a few counts. The genes are TRBV10-1 and TRBJ2-1; 12 bases are shared with TRBD2. CDR3 length equals 18 residues. Per germline, CDR1 WNHNN and CDR2 SYGVQD (reference sequence). V lost 2 bases and J lost 3; bases outside the gene matches: 8. CDR3 protein: CASSEPPSGRARYNEQFF. Written as DNA, the CDR3 is TGCGCCAGCAGTGAGCCTCCTAGCGGGAGGGCCCGCTACAATGAGCAGTTCTTC.

The chain joins TRBV7-3 to TRBJ1-6; D is possibly TRBD1 (5 bases). This CDR3 spans 14 amino acids. Deletions cut 3 bases from V and 7 bases from J, with 10 bases between. Germline V gene lookup returns CDR1 SGHTA and CDR2 FQGTGA. The CDR3 sequence is CASSFTGSNSPLHF. The CDR3 DNA is TGTGCCAGCAGCTTTACAGGCTCCAATTCACCCCTCCACTTT.

The chain employs TRBV19 and TRBJ1-1; 7 nucleotides agree with TRBD1. This CDR3 region has 18 residues. V was clipped by 8 bases and J by 0 bases; unmatched bases: 18. Looked up from germline, CDR1 is LNHDA and CDR2 is SQIVND (reference sequence). The CDR3 sequence is CASSRQGLSNEMNTEAFF. The CDR3 DNA reads as TGTGCCAGTTCACGACAGGGACTCAGCAACGAAATGAACACTGAAGCTTTCTTT.

The chain employs TRBV7-2 and TRBJ2-1; 7 bases are a match to TRBD2. This CDR3 spans 16 amino acids. The V segment lost 0 bases and the J segment 5 bases; nucleotides outside the gene matches: 7. Germline V lookup: CDR1 SGHTA, CDR2 FQGNSA. The CDR3: CASSLASGLHHNEQFF. CDR3 nucleotide sequence: TGTGCCAGCAGCTTAGCTAGCGGGCTTCACCACAATGAGCAGTTCTTC.